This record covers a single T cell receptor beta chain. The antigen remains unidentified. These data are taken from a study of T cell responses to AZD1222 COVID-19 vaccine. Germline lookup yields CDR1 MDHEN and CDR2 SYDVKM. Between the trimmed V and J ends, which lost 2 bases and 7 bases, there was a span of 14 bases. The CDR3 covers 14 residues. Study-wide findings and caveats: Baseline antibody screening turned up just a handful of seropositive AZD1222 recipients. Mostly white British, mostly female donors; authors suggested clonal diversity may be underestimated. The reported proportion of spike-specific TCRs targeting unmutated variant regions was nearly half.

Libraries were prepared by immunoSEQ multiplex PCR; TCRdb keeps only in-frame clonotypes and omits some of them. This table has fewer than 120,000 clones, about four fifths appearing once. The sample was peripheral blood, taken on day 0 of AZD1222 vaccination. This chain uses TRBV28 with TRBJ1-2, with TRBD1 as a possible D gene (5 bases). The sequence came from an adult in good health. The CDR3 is CASSLPARAGGYTF. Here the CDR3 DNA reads TGTGCCAGCAGTTTACCCGCCAGGGCGGGTGGCTACACCTTC.